These 12 T cell receptor beta chains were sequenced from one sample in a study of CD8 T cells in Susac syndrome. RNA was extracted with the RNeasy kit, and a quantity of roughly 0.5 to 1 ug was reverse transcribed using random hexamers. TCRdb passed the immunoSEQ multiplex PCR reads through MiXCR, listing each CDR3 protein once. The sample contains about 140,000 distinct CDR3 sequences, 85% to 95% of which appear only once. The sample was CD4+ T cells from PBMCs. Receptor source: a human donor with multiple sclerosis.

This clonotype appeared once. The chain employs TRBV20-1 and TRBJ1-1; D not certain. The CDR3 is made up of 11 amino acids. V was clipped by 6 bases and J by 10 bases, with 15 bases between them. CDR1 and CDR2 from the germline V gene are DFQATT and SNEGSKA (reference sequence). In DNA form, the CDR3 reads TGCAGTGCCTACGATCGGAACGGAGCTTTCTTT. Protein sequence: CSAYDRNGAFF.

The V gene is TRBV3-1, the J gene TRBJ2-5; D gene uncertain. This CDR3 comprises 13 residues. Germline V gene lookup returns CDR1 LGHDT and CDR2 YNNKEL (reference sequence). Trimming removed 4 bases from V and 5 bases from J, with 11 bases in between. CDR3 region: CASSPRMGETQYF. DNA for the CDR3: TGTGCCAGCAGCCCGCGAATGGGGGAGACCCAGTACTTC.

The CDR3 is CASSLGRDSPLHF. CDR3 DNA sequence: TGTGCCAGCAGCTTAGGCAGGGACTCACCCCTCCACTTT. The chain joins TRBV7-6 to TRBJ1-6; D possibly corresponds to TRBD1 (5 bases). Trimming stripped 1 base from V and 10 bases from J, with 8 bases between. The CDR3 has 13 residues. Germline lookup yields CDR1 SGHVS and CDR2 FNYEAQ.

This clonotype has just one count. This rearrangement joins TRBV3-1 to TRBJ1-2; no firm D call. The CDR3 has 17 amino acids. The germline CDR1 and CDR2 sequences are LGHDT and YNNKEL (reference sequence). Trimming cost V 1 base and J 4 bases, with 19 bases left between them. The CDR3 coding sequence is TGTGCCAGCAGCCAAGTACCAAGGACCTTTTCCTCCTATGGCTACACCTTC. This translates into CASSQVPRTFSSYGYTF. Full variable domain (remainder filled in from reference TRBV3-1 and TRBJ1-2): DTAVSQTPKYLVTQMGNDKSIKCEQNLGHDTMYWYKQDSKKFLKIMFSYNNKELIINETVPNRFSPKSPDKAHLNLHINSLELGDSAVYFCASSQVPRTFSSYGYTFGSGTRLTVV.

The chain has TRBV24-1 and TRBJ2-3, with D possibly TRBD2 on 6 matching bases. CDR1 is KGHDR, CDR2 SFDVKD, per germline. The CDR3 extends over 13 amino acids. Trimming pared 5 bases from V and 4 bases from J, leaving 9 bases between. The CDR3 DNA reads as TGTGCCACCAGTGCCGGAGGGCCAGATACGCAGTATTTT. Translation: CATSAGGPDTQYF.

This rearrangement joins TRBV29-1 to TRBJ2-5; 8 bases agree with TRBD2. J gave up 1 base and V 7 bases, and 8 bases lay outside the gene matches. Looked up from germline, CDR1 is SQVTM and CDR2 is ANQGSEA. This CDR3 region has 14 residues. Here the CDR3 reads CSGRIGLAQETQYF. For the CDR3, the DNA is TGCAGCGGGAGAATCGGACTAGCCCAAGAGACCCAGTACTTC.

J is TRBJ2-5 and V is TRBV14, with D maybe TRBD2 (6 bases). The CDR3 runs to 14 residues. Germline V gene sequence: CDR1 SGHDN, CDR2 FVKESK. Trimming stripped 4 bases from V and 6 bases from J, with 15 bases between. The CDR3: CASSRQEGRKTQYF. The CDR3, as DNA: TGTGCCAGCAGCCGCCAGGAGGGTAGGAAGACCCAGTACTTC.

This clonotype was detected only once. V gene TRBV2 combines with J gene TRBJ2-3; 10 bases are shared with TRBD2. V gave up 6 bases and J gave up 6 bases; unmatched junction bases: 9. The CDR3 extends over 15 amino acids. The germline CDR1 and CDR2 sequences are SNHLY and FYNNEI. In nucleotides, the CDR3 is TGTGCCAGCAGCCGAACTAGCGGGGAAGGGGATACGCAGTATTTT. Protein sequence: CASSRTSGEGDTQYF.

This chain uses TRBV2 with TRBJ1-4; a possible D gene is TRBD1 (5 bases). Deletions cut 6 bases from V and 4 bases from J, with 12 bases between. Germline V gives CDR1 SNHLY, CDR2 FYNNEI. CDR3 size: 14 residues. CDR3 residues: CASRRTRNNEKLFF. The CDR3 nucleotides are TGTGCCAGCAGAAGGACAAGAAATAATGAAAAACTGTTTTTT.

This clonotype is a singleton in its sample. This chain uses TRBV20-1 with TRBJ1-2, with TRBD1 identical over 9 bases. Germline V lookup: CDR1 DFQATT, CDR2 SNEGSKA (reference sequence). This CDR3 has 14 amino acids. V gave up 4 bases and J gave up 8 bases; unmatched junction bases: 11. CDR3 bases: TGCAGTGCTAATGACGGGACAGGGATGAACGGCTACACCTTC. This codes for CSANDGTGMNGYTF.

V and J are TRBV29-1 and TRBJ2-7; D is ambiguous. The CDR3 loop spans 11 amino acids. CDR1 is SQVTM, CDR2 ANQGSEA, per germline. Trimming took off 3 bases at V and 3 bases at J, with 6 bases between the two ends. The CDR3 reads CSVENSYEQYF. As DNA, the CDR3 is TGCAGCGTTGAGAACAGCTACGAGCAGTACTTC.

This clonotype was counted a single time. The V gene is TRBV15, the J gene TRBJ1-4, with D uncertain. The CDR3 has 15 amino acids. CDR1 is LNHNV, CDR2 YYDKDF, per germline (reference sequence). V was clipped by 3 bases and J by 5 bases, with 13 bases between them. CDR3 sequence: CATSSRRATNEKLFF. The DNA of the CDR3 is TGTGCCACCAGCAGTCGCCGTGCTACAAATGAAAAACTGTTTTTT.